The clone carrying this T cell receptor (beta chain) was counted a few times. The assay was immunoSEQ multiplex PCR, and TCRdb's table has in-frame clones only and misses some. The sample lists tens of thousands of clones; roughly 50% were seen once. V was shortened by 3 bases and J by 0 bases, with 8 bases between the two germline ends. Germline V gene data show CDR1 as WSHSY and CDR2 as SAAADI. This CDR3 spans 15 amino acids. These data originate in a study of cytotoxic CD8 clonotypes in ibrutinib-treated CLL. The overall study: Complete response was seen in 2 patients and partial in approximately 24; approximately 12 progressed and 14 stayed remitted after a median around 64 months. Response samples were obtained once patients had received a median approximately 11 months of treatment, range 6 to 36.

This sequence originates from a human donor with chronic lymphocytic leukemia. The rearrangement joins TRBV10-2 to TRBJ1-4, with D hard to call. The source was PBMCs, collected after 24 months of ibrutinib treatment. The CDR3: CASSDLGSTNEKLFF. In nucleotides, the CDR3 is TGCGCCAGCAGTGACCTTGGGTCAACTAATGAAAAACTGTTTTTT.